The present TCR beta chain was sequenced within a study of monozygotic twins with cystic fibrosis. General study points: Clonality was generally low (median about 0.0097), higher in the most severe patients.

Assay used: immunoSEQ multiplex PCR; TCRdb lists only in-frame clones, some missing. The sample shows some 19,000 clones, approximately 96% of them seen only once. Looked up from germline, CDR1 is KGHSH and CDR2 is LQKENI. V was pared by 2 bases and J by 4 bases, with 14 bases between. This CDR3 has 15 amino acids. To note about this clone: Its antigen remains unknown.

The sequenced sample consisted of blood. The clonotype originates from a woman in her twenties or thirties with cystic fibrosis. The gene calls are TRBV18 and TRBJ1-2, with D possibly matching TRBD1 (6 bases). The CDR3 loop reads CASSPTETGLYGYTF. In DNA, the CDR3 is TGTGCCAGCTCACCAACTGAGACAGGACTCTATGGCTACACCTTC.